This T cell receptor beta chain was sequenced in a study of OX40 agonist ivuxolimab in advanced cancers. Only in-frame clones appear in the TCRdb table, and some are missing; sequencing was by immunoSEQ multiplex PCR. The data hold fewer than 85,000 clones, with around 80% observed a single time. Trimming at V came to 4 bases and at J to 2 bases, leaving 10 bases not matched to a gene. CDR3 length equals 16 residues. The germline CDR1 and CDR2 sequences are SGHVS and FQNEAQ. The material was CD4+ or CD8+ T cells sorted from blood, obtained in a trial of the OX40 agonist ivuxolimab. This TCR derives from an adult with an advanced solid tumor such as melanoma, head and neck, liver or kidney cancer. The chain recombines TRBV7-8 with TRBJ1-1; 7 nucleotides match TRBD1. The CDR3 DNA follows: TGTGCCAGCAGCTCATCACCCGGGACAGCTAACACTGAAGCTTTCTTT. It yields the protein CASSSSPGTANTEAFF.